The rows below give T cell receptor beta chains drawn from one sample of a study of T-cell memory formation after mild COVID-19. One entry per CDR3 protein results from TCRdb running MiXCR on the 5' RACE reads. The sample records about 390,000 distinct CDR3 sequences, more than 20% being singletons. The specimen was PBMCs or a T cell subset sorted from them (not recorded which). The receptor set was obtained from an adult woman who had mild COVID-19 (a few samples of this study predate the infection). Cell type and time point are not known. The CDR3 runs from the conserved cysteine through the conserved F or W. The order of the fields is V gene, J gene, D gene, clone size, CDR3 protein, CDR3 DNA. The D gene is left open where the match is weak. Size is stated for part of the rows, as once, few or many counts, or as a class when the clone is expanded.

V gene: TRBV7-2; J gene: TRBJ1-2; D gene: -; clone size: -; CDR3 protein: CASSLNRAWGGYTF; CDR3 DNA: TGTGCCAGCAGCTTAAACCGGGCCTGGGGTGGCTACACCTTC
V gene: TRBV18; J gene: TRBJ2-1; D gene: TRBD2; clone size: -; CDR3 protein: CASSPGLANVEQFF; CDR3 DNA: TGTGCCAGCTCACCGGGACTAGCGAATGTAGAGCAGTTCTTC
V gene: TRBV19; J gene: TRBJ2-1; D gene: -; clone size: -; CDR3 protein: CASSIVQADNEQFF; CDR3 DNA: TGTGCCAGTAGTATAGTTCAAGCGGACAATGAGCAGTTCTTC
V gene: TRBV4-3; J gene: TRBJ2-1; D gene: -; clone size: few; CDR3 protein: CASSQDRIAYNEQFF; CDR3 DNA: TGCGCCAGCAGCCAAGATAGAATTGCCTACAATGAGCAGTTCTTC
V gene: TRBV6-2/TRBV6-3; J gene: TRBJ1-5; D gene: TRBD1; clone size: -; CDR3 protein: CASSYSGRGQQPQHF; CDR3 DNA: TGTGCCAGCAGTTACTCGGGCAGGGGGCAACAGCCCCAGCATTTT
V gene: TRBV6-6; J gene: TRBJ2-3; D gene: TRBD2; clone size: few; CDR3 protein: CASSYSRLAGYPRGDTQYF; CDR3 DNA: TGTGCCAGCAGTTACTCTCGACTAGCGGGATACCCTCGAGGAGATACGCAGTATTTT
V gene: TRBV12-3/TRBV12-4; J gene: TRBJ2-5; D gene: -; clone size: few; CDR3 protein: CASTSGERETQYF; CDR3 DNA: TGTGCCAGCACCTCGGGAGAGCGGGAGACCCAGTACTTC
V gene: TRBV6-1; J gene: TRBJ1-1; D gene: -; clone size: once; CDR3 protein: CASITVRDTEAFF; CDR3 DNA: TGTGCCAGCATTACCGTTCGGGACACTGAAGCTTTCTTT
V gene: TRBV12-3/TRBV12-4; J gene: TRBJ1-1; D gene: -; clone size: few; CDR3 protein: CASRGIRAAPTEAFF; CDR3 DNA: TGTGCCAGCAGGGGGATCCGGGCAGCACCCACTGAAGCTTTCTTT
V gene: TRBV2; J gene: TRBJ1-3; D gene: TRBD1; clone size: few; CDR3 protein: CASRINEGAGNTIYF; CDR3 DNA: TGTGCCAGCAGAATAAATGAGGGGGCCGGAAACACCATATATTTT
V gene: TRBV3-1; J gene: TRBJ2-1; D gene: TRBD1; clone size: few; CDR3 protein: CASSPYGQVSYNEQFF; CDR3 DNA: TGTGCCAGCAGCCCATACGGACAGGTCTCCTACAATGAGCAGTTCTTC
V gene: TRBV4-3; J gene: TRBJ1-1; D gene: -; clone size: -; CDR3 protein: CASSQGGSVAFF; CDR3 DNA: TGCGCCAGCAGCCAGGGGGGGTCGGTGGCTTTCTTT
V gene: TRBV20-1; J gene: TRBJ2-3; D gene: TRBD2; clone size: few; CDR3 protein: CSARRLAATDTQYF; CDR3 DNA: TGCAGTGCTAGAAGACTAGCGGCCACAGATACGCAGTATTTT
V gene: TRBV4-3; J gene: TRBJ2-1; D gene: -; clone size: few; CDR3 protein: CASSQDHGFGNEQFF; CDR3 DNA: TGCGCCAGCAGCCAAGATCACGGGTTTGGGAATGAGCAGTTCTTC